A single sample is the source of the 3 T cell receptor beta chains below, sequenced in a study of OX40 agonist ivuxolimab in advanced cancers. Sequencing was performed with immunoSEQ multiplex PCR; in TCRdb, only in-frame clones are kept and a portion is missing. Among more than 85,000 clones listed, 90% were seen once. The starting material was CD4+ or CD8+ T cells sorted from blood, obtained in a trial of the OX40 agonist ivuxolimab. Every receptor here comes from an adult with an advanced solid tumor such as melanoma, head and neck, liver or kidney cancer.

V usage is TRBV7-2 and J usage is TRBJ2-5; D is perhaps TRBD2 (5 bases). The V and J ends lost 2 bases and 5 bases respectively, with 12 bases between them. Germline-derived CDR1 and CDR2 are SGHTA and FQGNSA. The CDR3 contains 14 residues. The CDR3 reads CASSLLSGKETQYF. The CDR3 nucleotides are TGTGCCAGCAGCTTATTGTCCGGGAAGGAGACCCAGTACTTC.

The gene calls are TRBV29-1 and TRBJ2-1; TRBD2 is a possible D gene (6 bases). CDR1 SQVTM and CDR2 ANQGSEA come from the germline V gene. The V gene lost 3 bases and the J gene lost 5 bases, with 8 bases spanning the gap. This CDR3 has 12 residues. The CDR3 sequence: CSVDGGDNEQFF. CDR3 coding DNA: TGCAGCGTTGATGGAGGGGACAATGAGCAGTTCTTC.

This chain joins TRBV9 and TRBJ1-3; TRBD1 matches at 9 bases. CDR1 SGDLS and CDR2 YYNGEE come from the germline V gene. V gave up 2 bases and J gave up 4 bases; unmatched junction bases: 1. The length of the CDR3 is 14 residues. The CDR3 DNA is TGTGCCAGCAGCGTGGGACAGGGAGGAAACACCATATATTTT. This translates into CASSVGQGGNTIYF. Variable domain in full (rest from reference TRBV9 and TRBJ1-3): DSGVTQTPKHLITATGQRVTLRCSPRSGDLSVYWYQQSLDQGLQFLIQYYNGEERAKGNILERFSAQQFPDLHSELNLSSLELGDSALYFCASSVGQGGNTIYFGEGSWLTVV.